The clone carrying this TCR beta chain was counted ten times or more. Its antigen is currently unknown. Quantitative 5'-RACE with molecular barcodes produced the TCR beta libraries. TCRdb re-called the 5' RACE reads with MiXCR, one entry per CDR3 protein. The sample records a few hundred thousand distinct CDR3 sequences, about 20% being singletons. V shed 4 bases and J 3 bases; nucleotides not matched to a gene: 3. The CDR3 spans 14 residues. Germline V lookup: CDR1 SGHRS, CDR2 YFSETQ. This specimen belongs to a study of CD8 T cells in ankylosing spondylitis. Points from the study as a whole: Previous work reported some of these motif variants in the synovial fluid and blood of reactive arthritis. What seemed typical of ankylosing spondylitis blood was a TCR beta motif built from under 10 highly homologous variants.

The source of this sequence is a female donor with ankylosing spondylitis or in good health (not recorded which). The chain combines TRBV5-1 with TRBJ2-1; 8 nucleotides align to TRBD2. Sequencing was performed on blood, either unsorted or a sorted T cell fraction (not recorded which). The CDR3 region has the DNA TGCGCCAGCAGCGTACTAGCGGACTACAATGAGCAGTTCTTC. It translates to CASSVLADYNEQFF. The variable domain in full, completed from reference TRBV5-1 and TRBJ2-1, reads KAGVTQTPRYLIKTRGQQVTLSCSPISGHRSVSWYQQTPGQGLQFLFEYFSETQRNKGNFPGRFSGRQFSNSRSEMNVSTLELGDSALYLCASSVLADYNEQFFGPGTRLTVL.